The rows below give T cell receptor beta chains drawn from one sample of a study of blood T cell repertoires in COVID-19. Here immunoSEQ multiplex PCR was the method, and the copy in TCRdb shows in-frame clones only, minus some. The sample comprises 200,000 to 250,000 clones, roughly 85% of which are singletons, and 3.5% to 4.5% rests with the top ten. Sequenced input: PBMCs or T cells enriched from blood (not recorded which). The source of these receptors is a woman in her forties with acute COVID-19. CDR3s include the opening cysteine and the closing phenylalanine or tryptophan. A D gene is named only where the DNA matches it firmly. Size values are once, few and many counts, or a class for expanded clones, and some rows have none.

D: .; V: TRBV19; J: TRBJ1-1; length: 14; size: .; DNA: TGTGCCAGTAGTATAGGGCTTCGCGGAACTGAAGCTTTCTTT; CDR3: CASSIGLRGTEAFF
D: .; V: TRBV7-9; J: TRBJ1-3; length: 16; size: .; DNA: TGTGCCAGCAGCAGATACGGACAGTTCTCTGGAAACACCATATATTTT; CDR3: CASSRYGQFSGNTIYF
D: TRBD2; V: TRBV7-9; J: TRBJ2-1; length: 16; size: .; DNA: TGTGCCAGCAGCTCCTGGACTAGCGGGAGCCACAATGAGCAGTTCTTC; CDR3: CASSSWTSGSHNEQFF
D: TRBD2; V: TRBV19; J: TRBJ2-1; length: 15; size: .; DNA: TGTGCCAGTAGTGCGGGGACTAGCCCCTACAATGAGCAGTTCTTC; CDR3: CASSAGTSPYNEQFF
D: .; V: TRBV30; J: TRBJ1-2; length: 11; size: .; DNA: TGTGCCTGGAGTCTCCACTATGGCTACACCTTC; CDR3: CAWSLHYGYTF
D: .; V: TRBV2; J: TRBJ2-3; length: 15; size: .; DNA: TGTGCCAGCAGTTCCGAGTCCTTCAGCACAGATACGCAGTATTTT; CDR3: CASSSESFSTDTQYF
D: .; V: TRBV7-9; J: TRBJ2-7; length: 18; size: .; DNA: TGTGCCAGCAGCTCCACTAAAGGACACCGATACATCCCCTACGAGCAGTACTTC; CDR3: CASSSTKGHRYIPYEQYF
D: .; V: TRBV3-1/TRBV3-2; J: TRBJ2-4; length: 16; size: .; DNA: TGTGCCAGCAGCCAACAAGGGAGACCCCCTACGAACATTCAGTACTTC; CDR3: CASSQQGRPPTNIQYF
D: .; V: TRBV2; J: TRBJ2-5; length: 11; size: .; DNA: TGTGCCACACAGGTTACCAAGACCCAGTACTTC; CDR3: CATQVTKTQYF
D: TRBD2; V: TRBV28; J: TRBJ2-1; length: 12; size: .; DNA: TGTGCCAGCGAGGGAGGGGTCCATGAGCAGTTCTTC; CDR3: CASEGGVHEQFF
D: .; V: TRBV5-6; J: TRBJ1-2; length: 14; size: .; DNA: TGTGCCAGCAGCCCCGGACTGTACTTGGATGGCTACACCTTC; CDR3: CASSPGLYLDGYTF
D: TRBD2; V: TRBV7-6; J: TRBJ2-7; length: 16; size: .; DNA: TGTGCCAGCAGCTTAGGGGGTAGCGGGAGGGCCCACGAGCAGTACTTC; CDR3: CASSLGGSGRAHEQYF
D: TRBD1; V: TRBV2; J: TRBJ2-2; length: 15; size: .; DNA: TGTGCCAGCAGTATCCGGGACAGGGGCACCGGGGAGCTGTTTTTT; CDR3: CASSIRDRGTGELFF
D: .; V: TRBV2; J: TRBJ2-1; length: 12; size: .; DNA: TGTGCCAGCAGTGCCCCTCACAATGAGCAGTTCTTC; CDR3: CASSAPHNEQFF
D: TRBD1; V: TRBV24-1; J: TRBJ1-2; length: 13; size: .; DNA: TGTGCCACCAGTGAACAGACAGGGTCCGGCTACACCTTC; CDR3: CATSEQTGSGYTF
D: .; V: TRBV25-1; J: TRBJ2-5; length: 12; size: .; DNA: TGTGCCAGCTGCGGACATTGGGAGACCCAGTACTTC; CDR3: CASCGHWETQYF
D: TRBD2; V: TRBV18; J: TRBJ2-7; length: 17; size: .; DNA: TGTGCCAGCTCACCCGGGACTAGCGGGAGGAGCTCCTACGAGCAGTACTTC; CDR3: CASSPGTSGRSSYEQYF
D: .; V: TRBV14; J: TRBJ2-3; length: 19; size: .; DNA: TGTGCCAGCAGCCAAGATGATTATTGGAAGGCGACTAGCACAGATACGCAGTATTTT; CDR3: CASSQDDYWKATSTDTQYF
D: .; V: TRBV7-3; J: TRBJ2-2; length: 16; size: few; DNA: TGTGCCAGCAGCTTAAAAGTGACAGGCGACACCGGGGAGCTGTTTTTT; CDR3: CASSLKVTGDTGELFF
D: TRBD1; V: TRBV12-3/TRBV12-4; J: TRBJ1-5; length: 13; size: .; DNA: TGTGCCAGCAGTGACAGGGAAGGTCAGCCCCAGCATTTT; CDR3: CASSDREGQPQHF
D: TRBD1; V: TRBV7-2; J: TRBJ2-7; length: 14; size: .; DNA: TGTGCCAGCAGCCCCGGGACAGGGGGCATGAAGCAGTACTTC; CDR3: CASSPGTGGMKQYF
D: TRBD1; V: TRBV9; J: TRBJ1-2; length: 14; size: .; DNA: TGTGCCAGCAGCGTCCCGGAGACAGGGAAGGGCTACACCTTC; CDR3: CASSVPETGKGYTF
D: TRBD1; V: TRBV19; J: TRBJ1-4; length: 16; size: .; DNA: TGTGCCAGTACTACCGGGACAGGGACAACTAATGAAAAACTGTTTTTT; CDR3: CASTTGTGTTNEKLFF
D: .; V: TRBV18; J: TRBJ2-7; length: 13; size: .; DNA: TGTGCCAGCTCACTCGACTCGACCTACGAGCAGTACTTC; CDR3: CASSLDSTYEQYF
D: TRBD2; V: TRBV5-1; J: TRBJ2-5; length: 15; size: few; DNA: TGCGCCAGCAGCACCGCCAGCGGGAGCGGGGAGACCCAGTACTTC; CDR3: CASSTASGSGETQYF
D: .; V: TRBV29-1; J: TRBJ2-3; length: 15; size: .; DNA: TGCAGCGTTGAGCCAAGCGGCCTTAGCACAGATACGCAGTATTTT; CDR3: CSVEPSGLSTDTQYF
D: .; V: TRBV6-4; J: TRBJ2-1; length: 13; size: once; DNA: TGTGCCAGCAGTGTTGACTCCCCCGGTGAGCAGTTCTTC; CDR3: CASSVDSPGEQFF
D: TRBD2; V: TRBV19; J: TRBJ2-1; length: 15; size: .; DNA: TGTGCCAGTAGCATCCCACTAGCGTCGTACAATGAGCAGTTCTTC; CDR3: CASSIPLASYNEQFF
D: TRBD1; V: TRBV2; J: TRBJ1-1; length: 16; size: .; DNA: TGTGCCAGCAGTGGTGACAGGGTTAAGATGAACACTGAAGCTTTCTTT; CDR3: CASSGDRVKMNTEAFF
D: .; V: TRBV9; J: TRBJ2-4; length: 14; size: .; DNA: TGTGCCAGCAGCGAAACTAGCATCCCAAACATTCAGTACTTC; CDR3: CASSETSIPNIQYF
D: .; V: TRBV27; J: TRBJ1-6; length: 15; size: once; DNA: TGTGCCAGCAGTTTTGGGCGGACAGATAATTCACCCCTCCACTTT; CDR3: CASSFGRTDNSPLHF
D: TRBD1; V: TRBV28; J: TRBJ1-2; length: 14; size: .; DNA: TGTGCCAGCAGTTTAAATTACAGGGGTGGCGGCTACACCTTC; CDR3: CASSLNYRGGGYTF
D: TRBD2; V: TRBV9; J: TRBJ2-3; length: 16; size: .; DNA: TGTGCCAGCAGCGTAGAGGGAAGCGGGGGCACAGATACGCAGTATTTT; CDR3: CASSVEGSGGTDTQYF
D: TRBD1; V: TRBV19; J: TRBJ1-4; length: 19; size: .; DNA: TGTGCCAGTAGCAGAATTAATCCTCAGGGGGCACTCGGTAATGAAAAACTGTTTTTT; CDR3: CASSRINPQGALGNEKLFF
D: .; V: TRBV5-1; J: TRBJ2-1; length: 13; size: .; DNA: TGCGCCAGCACGGACTCCCGGGGCAATGAGCAGTTCTTC; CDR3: CASTDSRGNEQFF
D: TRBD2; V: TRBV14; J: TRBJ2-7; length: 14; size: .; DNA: TGTGCCAGCAGCCCTTTAGCGGGAGGCTACGAGCAGTACTTC; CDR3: CASSPLAGGYEQYF
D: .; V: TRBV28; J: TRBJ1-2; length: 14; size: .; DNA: TGTGCCAGCAGTTTAAGGACAGCAAACTATGGCTACACCTTC; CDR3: CASSLRTANYGYTF
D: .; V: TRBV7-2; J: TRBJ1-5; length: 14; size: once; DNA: TGTGCCAGCAGCCTAGCCAGGAGCAATCAGCCCCAGCATTTT; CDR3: CASSLARSNQPQHF
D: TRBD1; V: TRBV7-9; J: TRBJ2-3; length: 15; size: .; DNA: TGTGCCAGCAGCCCCCCGGGACAGGGGGCGGATACGCAGTATTTT; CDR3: CASSPPGQGADTQYF
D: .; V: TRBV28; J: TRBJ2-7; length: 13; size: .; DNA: TGTGCCAGCAGACAGGGACCCTCCTACGAGCAGTACTTC; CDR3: CASRQGPSYEQYF
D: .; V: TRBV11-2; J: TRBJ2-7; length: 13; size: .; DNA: TGTGCCAGCAGCTTCGGGGGTTCCTACGAGCAGTACTTC; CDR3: CASSFGGSYEQYF
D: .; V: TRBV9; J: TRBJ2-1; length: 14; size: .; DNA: TGTGCCAGCAGCGTCACGGGAACTCACAATGAGCAGTTCTTC; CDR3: CASSVTGTHNEQFF
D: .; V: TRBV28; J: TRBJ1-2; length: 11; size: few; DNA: TGTGCCAGCAGGGCAGGCTTCGGCTACACCTTC; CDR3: CASRAGFGYTF
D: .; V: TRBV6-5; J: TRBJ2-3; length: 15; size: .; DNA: TGTGCCAGTATACGGGACACACGGTCCACAGATACGCAGTATTTT; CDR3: CASIRDTRSTDTQYF
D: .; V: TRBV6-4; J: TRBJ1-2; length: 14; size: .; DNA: TGTGCCAGCAGTGACTCAAGGGGACAATCCGGCTACACCTTC; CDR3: CASSDSRGQSGYTF
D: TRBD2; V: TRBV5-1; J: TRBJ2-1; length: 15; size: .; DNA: TGCGCCAGCAGCCTAGGGACTAGCGGTTACAATGAGCAGTTCTTC; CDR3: CASSLGTSGYNEQFF